Below are 15 T cell receptor beta chains sequenced from a single sample in a study of blood T cell repertoires in COVID-19. Clones were read by immunoSEQ multiplex PCR, and TCRdb kept only the in-frame ones, dropping some. The sample includes 80,000 to 100,000 clones, 70% to 80% of them seen just once. The sample was peripheral blood. The receptors derive from a man between 65 and 80 years old with acute or convalescent COVID-19.

In its sample, this clone was seen once. This chain joins TRBV4-3 and TRBJ2-1; D uncertain. Germline CDR1 is LGHNA and CDR2 is YSLEER. This CDR3 contains 17 residues. Trimming took off 0 bases at V and 0 bases at J, with 12 bases between the two ends. The CDR3 sequence: CASSQDNAAVSYNEQFF. As DNA, the CDR3 is TGCGCCAGCAGCCAAGATAACGCGGCGGTCTCCTACAATGAGCAGTTCTTC.

The gene calls are TRBV30 and TRBJ1-2; 7 nucleotides line up with TRBD1. The V and J ends lost 4 bases and 5 bases, in that order; junction bases with no gene match: 13. Germline CDR1 reads GTSNPN; CDR2 reads SVGIG (reference sequence). The CDR3 is 15 residues long. The CDR3, as DNA: TGTGCCTGGATACTCGACAGGGATACTATTTATGGCTACACCTTC. Its protein is CAWILDRDTIYGYTF. Variable domain in full (rest from reference TRBV30 and TRBJ1-2): SQTIHQWPATLVQPVGSPLSLECTVEGTSNPNLYWYRQAAGRGLQLLFYSVGIGQISSEVPQNLSASRPQDRQFILSSKKLLLSDSGFYLCAWILDRDTIYGYTFGSGTRLTVV.

V is TRBV6-2 or TRBV6-3 and J is TRBJ2-7, with no clear D. CDR1 and CDR2 from the germline V gene are MNHEY and SVGEGT. V was shortened by 3 bases and J by 0 bases, with 9 bases between the two germline ends. CDR3 length: 14 residues. The CDR3 DNA reads TGTGCCAGCAGTTATTTCAGAAGCTCCTACGAGCAGTACTTC. This gives the protein CASSYFRSSYEQYF.

The chain employs TRBV5-3 and TRBJ2-7; 7 bases map to TRBD2. TRBV5-3 is recorded as an ORF, its role being uncertain. CDR3 length: 14 amino acids. CDR3 DNA: TGTGCTCTGGGACGGGGGGATGAGGCTACCGAGCAGTACTTC. Translated, it gives CALGRGDEATEQYF.

This clone is labeled as medium-sized. The chain couples TRBV2 to TRBJ2-7; the D gene is possibly TRBD2 (6 bases). The CDR3 covers 13 residues. Germline V gene sequence: CDR1 SNHLY, CDR2 FYNNEI. Trimming removed 4 bases from V and 6 bases from J, with 13 bases in between. CDR3 residues: CASSGADGGEQYF. Here the CDR3 DNA reads TGTGCCAGCAGTGGAGCCGACGGGGGCGAGCAGTACTTC.

The V call is TRBV7-9, the J call TRBJ2-7; 9 bases fit TRBD2. The CDR3 totals 14 residues. The ends lost 5 bases at V and 5 bases at J; junction bases unmatched: 7. Germline CDR1 SEHNR, CDR2 FQNEAQ (reference sequence). As DNA, the CDR3 is TGTGCCAGCAGCCGAACCGGGACTAGCAACGAGCAGTACTTC. This encodes CASSRTGTSNEQYF.

The sample holds a few counts of this clone. The V and J genes are TRBV18 and TRBJ2-7; D uncertain. CDR3 length equals 12 residues. Germline V gene data show CDR1 as KGHSH and CDR2 as LQKENI. Trimming stripped 3 bases from V and 5 bases from J, with 8 bases between. The CDR3 sequence: CASSPERDEQYF. The CDR3 region has the DNA TGTGCCAGCTCACCGGAGCGCGACGAGCAGTACTTC.

The V call is TRBV27, the J call TRBJ2-3, with 15 bases that match TRBD2. V lost 2 bases to trimming and J lost 2 bases; unmatched junction nucleotides: 5. There are 18 residues in the CDR3. Per the germline V gene, CDR1 is MNHEY and CDR2 is SMNVEV (reference sequence). The CDR3 DNA follows: TGTGCCAGCAGTTTAAAGGGACTAGCGGGAGGAAACACAGATACGCAGTATTTT. Protein: CASSLKGLAGGNTDTQYF.

J is TRBJ1-1 and V is TRBV19; 7 bases fit TRBD1. Germline CDR1 LNHDA, CDR2 SQIVND (reference sequence). After removal of 3 bases from V and 14 bases from J, the junction contained 12 bases not matched to a gene. The CDR3 runs to 13 residues. CDR3 amino acids: CASSIPGGAGGFF. CDR3 in DNA: TGTGCCAGTAGTATCCCTGGCGGGGCAGGGGGGTTCTTT.

The chain uses TRBV28 and TRBJ2-1, with 13 bases aligning to TRBD2. The germline V gene encodes CDR1 MDHEN and CDR2 SYDVKM. V was pared by 3 bases and J by 3 bases, with 8 bases of the junction left unmatched. CDR3 length: 18 amino acids. The CDR3 region is CASSFLGGLAGDYNEQFF. The CDR3 coding sequence is TGTGCCAGCAGTTTTCTAGGAGGACTAGCGGGAGACTACAATGAGCAGTTCTTC.

The chain employs TRBV19 and TRBJ2-1; possibly TRBD2 for D (6 bases). Germline V gene lookup returns CDR1 LNHDA and CDR2 SQIVND (reference sequence). The CDR3 extends over 16 amino acids. V dropped 1 base and J dropped 3 bases, with 13 bases sitting between them. The CDR3 reads CASSIGPGEVYNEQFF. The CDR3 DNA is TGTGCCAGTAGTATAGGTCCGGGGGAAGTCTACAATGAGCAGTTCTTC.

V is TRBV14 and J is TRBJ1-2; 7 bases align to TRBD1. From germline, CDR1 is SGHDN and CDR2 FVKESK. There are 17 residues in the CDR3. V lost 0 bases to trimming and J lost 4 bases; unmatched junction nucleotides: 11. The CDR3 protein is CASSQDPWTGTFYGYTF. CDR3 sequence (DNA): TGTGCCAGCAGCCAAGACCCCTGGACAGGTACCTTCTATGGCTACACCTTC.

This clone is a singleton in its sample. The chain combines TRBV28 with TRBJ1-1, with a possible D match to TRBD1 (5 bases). The CDR3 loop spans 14 amino acids. Trimming shortened V by 5 bases and J by 0 bases, and 10 bases separated the two germline ends. Germline V gene sequence: CDR1 MDHEN, CDR2 SYDVKM. The CDR3 nucleotides read TGTGCCAGCAGTGACAGTTTGATGAACACTGAAGCTTTCTTT. Its protein product is CASSDSLMNTEAFF.

The chain couples TRBV5-1 to TRBJ2-1; 10 positions agree with TRBD2. V was pared by 3 bases and J by 6 bases, with 6 bases of the junction left unmatched. The CDR3 is 15 residues long. CDR1 and CDR2 (germline): SGHRS, YFSETQ. The DNA of the CDR3 is TGCGCCAGCAGCTCTACTAGCGGGATGGGCAATGAGCAGTTCTTC. Translating it yields CASSSTSGMGNEQFF.

The chain has TRBV28 and TRBJ2-5; TRBD1 matches at 10 bases. CDR1 is MDHEN, CDR2 SYDVKM, per germline. V trimming: 6 bases; J trimming: 6 bases; junction bases outside the gene matches: 4. There are 13 residues in the CDR3. In nucleotides, the CDR3 is TGTGCCAGCAGAGGACAGGGGGTCAAGACCCAGTACTTC. This translates into CASRGQGVKTQYF. The complete variable domain, with remaining parts taken from reference TRBV28 and TRBJ2-5, reads DVKVTQSSRYLVKRTGEKVFLECVQDMDHENMFWYRQDPGLGLRLIYFSYDVKMKEKGDIPEGYSVSREKKERFSLILESASTNQTSMYLCASRGQGVKTQYFGPGTRLLVL.